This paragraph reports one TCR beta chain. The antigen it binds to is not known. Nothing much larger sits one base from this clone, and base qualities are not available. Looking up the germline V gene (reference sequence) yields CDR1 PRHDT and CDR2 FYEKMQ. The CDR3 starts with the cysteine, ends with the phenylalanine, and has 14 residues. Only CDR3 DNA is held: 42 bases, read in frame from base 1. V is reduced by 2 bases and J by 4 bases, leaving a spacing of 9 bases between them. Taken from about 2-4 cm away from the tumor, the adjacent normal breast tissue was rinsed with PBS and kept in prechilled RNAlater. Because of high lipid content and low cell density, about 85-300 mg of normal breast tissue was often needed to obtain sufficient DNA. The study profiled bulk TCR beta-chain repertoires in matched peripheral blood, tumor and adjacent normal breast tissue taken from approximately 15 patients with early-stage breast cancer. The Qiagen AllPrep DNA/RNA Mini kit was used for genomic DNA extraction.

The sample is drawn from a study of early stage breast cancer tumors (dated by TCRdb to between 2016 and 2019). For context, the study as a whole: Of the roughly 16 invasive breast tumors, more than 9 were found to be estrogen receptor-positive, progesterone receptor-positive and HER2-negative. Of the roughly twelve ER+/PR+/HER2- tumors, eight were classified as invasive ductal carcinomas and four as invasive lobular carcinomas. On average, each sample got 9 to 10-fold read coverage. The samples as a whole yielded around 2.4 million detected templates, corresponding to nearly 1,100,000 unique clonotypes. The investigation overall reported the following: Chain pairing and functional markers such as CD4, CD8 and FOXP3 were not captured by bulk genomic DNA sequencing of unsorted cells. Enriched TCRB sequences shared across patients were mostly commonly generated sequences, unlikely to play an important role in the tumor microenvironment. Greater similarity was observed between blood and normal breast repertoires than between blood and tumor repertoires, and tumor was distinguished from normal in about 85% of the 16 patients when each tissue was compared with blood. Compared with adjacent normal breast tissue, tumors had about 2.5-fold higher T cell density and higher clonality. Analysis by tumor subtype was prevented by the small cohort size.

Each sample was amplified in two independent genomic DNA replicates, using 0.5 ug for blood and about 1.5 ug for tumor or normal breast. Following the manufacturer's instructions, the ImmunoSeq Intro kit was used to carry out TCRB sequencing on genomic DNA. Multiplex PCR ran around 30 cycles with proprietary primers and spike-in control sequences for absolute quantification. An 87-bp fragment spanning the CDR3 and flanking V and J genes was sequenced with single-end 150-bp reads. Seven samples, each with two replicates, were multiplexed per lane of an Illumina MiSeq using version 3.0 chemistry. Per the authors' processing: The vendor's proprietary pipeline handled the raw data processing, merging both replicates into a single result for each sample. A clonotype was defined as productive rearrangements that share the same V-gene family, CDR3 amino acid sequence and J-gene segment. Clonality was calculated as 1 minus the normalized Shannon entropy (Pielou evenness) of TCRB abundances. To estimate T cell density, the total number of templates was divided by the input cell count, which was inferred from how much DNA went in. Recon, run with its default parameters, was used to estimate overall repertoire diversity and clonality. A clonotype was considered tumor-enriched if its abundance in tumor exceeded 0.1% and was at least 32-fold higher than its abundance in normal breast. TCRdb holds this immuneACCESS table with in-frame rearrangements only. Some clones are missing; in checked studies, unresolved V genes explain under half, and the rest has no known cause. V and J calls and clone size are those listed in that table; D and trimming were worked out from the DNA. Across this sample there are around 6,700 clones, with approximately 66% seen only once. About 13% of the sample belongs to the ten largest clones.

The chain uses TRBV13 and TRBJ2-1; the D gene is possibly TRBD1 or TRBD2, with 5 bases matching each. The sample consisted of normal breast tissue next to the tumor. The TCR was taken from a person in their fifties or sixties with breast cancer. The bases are TGTGCCAGCAGCTTATCTGGGGGTTACAATGAGCAGTTCTTC. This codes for CASSLSGGYNEQFF.